This T cell receptor (beta chain) is from a study of blood T cell repertoires in COVID-19. Assay: immunoSEQ multiplex PCR; the TCRdb copy retains only in-frame clones and omits some. Of 90,000 to 150,000 clones in the sample, more than 75% are singletons; the top ten hold roughly 3.9%. The sample was peripheral blood. This TCR came from a man aged 55 to 69 with acute or convalescent COVID-19.

The CDR3 nucleotides are TGCGCCAGCAGCTTGGTGCAGGGGAGAGAGACCCAGTACTTC. Translation gives CASSLVQGRETQYF. The chain joins TRBV5-1 to TRBJ2-5; possibly TRBD1 for D (6 bases). Germline V gene data show CDR1 as SGHRS and CDR2 as YFSETQ. The CDR3 is 14 residues long. V was pared by 0 bases and J by 4 bases, with 10 bases between.